The 10 T cell receptor beta chains given below trace back to one sample, sequenced in a study of cytomegalovirus exposure and HLA in healthy donors. The PCR was carried out with 60 Vbeta primers and 13 Jbeta primers. The data were produced by immunoSEQ multiplex PCR, yet TCRdb's version contains in-frame clones alone and is incomplete. The sample consists of approximately 110,000 clones, over 80% of them appearing once. Specimen: PBMCs. Receptors were obtained from a man over 45 in good health and CMV-seronegative.

The CDR3 spells CASSDPRGGGNEKLFF. The CDR3 region has the DNA TGTGCCAGCAGCGATCCCCGGGGAGGGGGTAATGAAAAACTGTTTTTT. The rearrangement links TRBV2 to TRBJ1-4, with D possibly matching TRBD1 (6 bases). The V end lost 6 bases, the J end lost 4 bases, and 18 bases lay between the germline ends. The CDR3 totals 16 residues. CDR1 is SNHLY and CDR2 is FYNNEI in the germline V gene.

The chain combines TRBV10-2 with TRBJ2-7; 10 bases are a match to TRBD1. With 3 bases clipped from V and 2 bases from J, the junction kept 4 bases outside the gene matches. CDR1 and CDR2 (germline): WSHSY, SAAADI. This CDR3 region has 15 residues. The CDR3: CASSDGTGAPYEQYF. The CDR3 region has the DNA TGCGCCAGCAGTGACGGGACAGGGGCCCCCTACGAGCAGTACTTC.

The CDR3 here is CASSDKGRTYSYNEQFF. CDR3 DNA sequence: TGTGCCAGCAGTGATAAGGGGAGGACTTACTCCTACAATGAGCAGTTCTTC. The rearrangement joins TRBV2 to TRBJ2-1; a weak D match, TRBD2 (6 bases). This CDR3 spans 17 amino acids. Trimming shortened V by 3 bases and J by 0 bases, and 15 bases separated the two germline ends. From germline, CDR1 is SNHLY and CDR2 FYNNEI.

V usage is TRBV5-1 and J usage is TRBJ2-5; maybe TRBD2 (6 bases). V gave up 4 bases and J gave up 4 bases, with 14 bases separating them. Germline V gene sequence: CDR1 SGHRS, CDR2 YFSETQ. This CDR3 comprises 14 residues. The CDR3 sequence is CASSQRGVGETQYF. Here the CDR3 DNA reads TGCGCCAGCAGCCAGCGCGGGGTTGGAGAGACCCAGTACTTC.

CDR3 sequence (DNA): TGTGCCAGCAGTGAAGGCGTGCAAGCTTTCTTT. The encoded protein is CASSEGVQAFF. The chain carries TRBV6-1 and TRBJ1-1; D unresolved. The length of the CDR3 is 11 residues. Germline assignment: CDR1 MNHNS and CDR2 SASEGT. Trimming removed 1 base from V and 9 bases from J, with 6 bases in between.

V and J are TRBV28 and TRBJ1-2; 10 bases agree with TRBD1. Germline assignment: CDR1 MDHEN and CDR2 SYDVKM. The trim removed 7 bases at V and 4 bases at J, leaving 15 bases unmatched. The CDR3 extends over 17 amino acids. CDR3 sequence (DNA): TGTGCCAGCATCCACCGGGGACAGGGGAGGATCGGCTATGGCTACACCTTC. This codes for CASIHRGQGRIGYGYTF.

This clone appeared a few times. The V call is TRBV2, the J call TRBJ1-4; TRBD1 might be the D (6 bases). Germline assignment: CDR1 SNHLY and CDR2 FYNNEI. The V and J ends lost 5 bases and 7 bases respectively, with 14 bases between them. The CDR3 runs to 14 residues. The CDR3: CASSPQGNREKLFF. In DNA, the CDR3 is TGTGCCAGCAGTCCACAGGGAAATCGTGAAAAACTGTTTTTT.

In this sample, this clone turned up a few times. The CDR3: CASSGRGQREAFF. The CDR3, as DNA: TGTGCCAGCTCCGGAAGAGGACAGCGAGAAGCTTTCTTT. The V and J genes are TRBV2 and TRBJ1-1, with D possibly being TRBD1 (6 bases). This CDR3 has 13 residues. Trimming took off 8 bases at V and 8 bases at J, with 18 bases between the two ends. Germline V gene data show CDR1 as SNHLY and CDR2 as FYNNEI.

The chain links TRBV29-1 to TRBJ1-2; possible D gene TRBD1, 6 bases. V was clipped by 6 bases and J by 7 bases, with 12 bases between them. CDR3 length: 11 amino acids. Germline assignment: CDR1 SQVTM and CDR2 ANQGSEA. CDR3 amino acids: CSVQQGGGYTF. CDR3 coding DNA: TGCAGCGTGCAACAGGGCGGTGGCTACACCTTC.

The chain links TRBV30 to TRBJ1-5; TRBD1 might be the D (6 bases). Per the germline V gene, CDR1 is GTSNPN and CDR2 is SVGIG (reference sequence). Trimming removed 2 bases from V and 3 bases from J, with 17 bases in between. This CDR3 spans 16 amino acids. CDR3 coding DNA: TGTGCCTGGAGTCAGGGCGGGAGGGGGACCAATCAGCCCCAGCATTTT. Translation: CAWSQGGRGTNQPQHF.